What follows are 25 T cell receptor beta chains derived from one specimen sequenced in a study of T cells in Graves' hyperthyroidism and ophthalmopathy. RNA transcripts gave rise to amplified TCR beta CDR3 regions. HTBI primers were used for first-round RT-PCR of the TCR CDR3. TCRdb ran MiXCR on the multiplex PCR reads and lists one entry per CDR3 protein. Of 200,000 to 250,000 distinct CDR3 sequences listed, around 26% are singletons. Sequences were obtained from blood. The receptors here all came from a woman in her 40s with Graves' ophthalmopathy.

The table lists this clonotype with many counts. This rearrangement joins TRBV2 to TRBJ1-1; 9 positions agree with TRBD1. Germline V lookup: CDR1 SNHLY, CDR2 FYNNEI. V lost 3 bases and J lost 6; bases outside the gene matches: 8. The CDR3 length is 15 residues. The CDR3 region is CASSDPGTGMAEAFF. CDR3 nucleotide sequence: TGTGCCAGCAGTGATCCCGGGACAGGGATGGCTGAAGCTTTCTTT.

This clonotype was counted many times. The V and J genes are TRBV28 and TRBJ2-2, with 8 bases identical to TRBD1. The CDR3 runs to 19 residues. CDR1 is MDHEN, CDR2 SYDVKM, per germline. Germline trimming cut 6 bases from V and 2 bases from J; bases unmatched to any gene: 17. The CDR3 loop is CASRSADRGAGTNTGELFF. CDR3 DNA sequence: TGTGCCAGCAGATCAGCCGACAGGGGCGCTGGAACAAACACCGGGGAGCTGTTTTTT.

This clonotype was detected ten times or more. V is TRBV11-2 and J is TRBJ1-2; D gene uncertain. With 1 base removed from V and 8 bases from J, the gap between germline ends came to 11 bases. CDR3 size: 13 residues. CDR1 is SGHAT, CDR2 FQNNGV, per germline. CDR3: CASSLGGGIGYTF. The CDR3 DNA follows: TGTGCCAGCAGCTTAGGGGGAGGGATCGGCTACACCTTC.

This clonotype was found many times. The chain carries TRBV5-1 and TRBJ2-2; 10 positions agree with TRBD2. Germline V CDR1 and CDR2: SGHRS, YFSETQ. V trimming: 3 bases; J trimming: 7 bases; junction bases outside the gene matches: 6. The CDR3 length is 15 residues. The CDR3: CASSSGLAGVGELFF. The DNA for the CDR3 is TGCGCCAGCAGCTCGGGGCTAGCGGGAGTCGGGGAGCTGTTTTTT.

This clonotype has ten or more counts. The chain joins TRBV6-5 to TRBJ2-7, with 7 nucleotides matching TRBD2. The J segment lost 3 bases and the V segment lost 5 bases, leaving 4 bases of the junction unmatched. This CDR3 is 13 amino acids long. Per germline, CDR1 MNHEY and CDR2 SVGAGI. The CDR3 sequence: CASSRSSGYEQYF. CDR3 DNA: TGTGCCAGCAGTCGCTCTAGCGGCTACGAGCAGTACTTC.

CDR3 amino acids: CASSQQGNYGYTF. The CDR3, as DNA: TGCGCCAGCAGCCAACAGGGAAACTATGGCTACACCTTC. This sequence joins TRBV5-1 and TRBJ1-2, with D possibly matching TRBD1 (6 bases). The CDR3 is made up of 13 amino acids. The V and J ends lost 4 bases and 2 bases respectively, with 9 bases between them. Looked up from germline, CDR1 is SGHRS and CDR2 is YFSETQ.

This clonotype was observed many times. This chain joins TRBV6-1 and TRBJ2-3; the D gene is possibly TRBD1 (7 bases). V lost 1 base and J lost 0, with 14 bases in between. The CDR3 spans 17 residues. Germline V CDR1 and CDR2: MNHNS, SASEGT. CDR3 nucleotide sequence: TGTGCCAGCAGTGAAGTCGGAGGGGGCCTTAGCACAGATACGCAGTATTTT. Amino acids: CASSEVGGGLSTDTQYF.

This clonotype was seen ten or more times. The gene calls are TRBV12-3 or TRBV12-4 and TRBJ1-5; 7 positions agree with TRBD1. The CDR3 runs to 17 residues. Trimming cost V 3 bases and J 6 bases; bases outside gene matches: 14. The DNA for the CDR3 is TGTGCCAGCAGTTTTATATTAACGACAGGGTACGTTCAGCCCCAGCATTTT. Its protein product is CASSFILTTGYVQPQHF.

The chain recombines TRBV5-4 with TRBJ2-7, with TRBD2 identical over 9 bases. The germline V gene has CDR1 SGHNT and CDR2 YYREEE (reference sequence). V lost 0 bases, J lost 0 bases, and 7 bases stayed unmatched. CDR3 length: 17 amino acids. The CDR3 loop reads CASSLGGLAAISYEQYF. CDR3 bases: TGTGCCAGCAGCTTGGGGGGACTAGCTGCTATCTCCTACGAGCAGTACTTC. Using reference TRBV5-4 and TRBJ2-7 for the parts outside the CDR3, the full variable domain is ETGVTQSPTHLIKTRGQQVTLRCSSQSGHNTVSWYQQALGQGPQFIFQYYREEENGRGNFPPRFSGLQFPNYSSELNVNALELDDSALYLCASSLGGLAAISYEQYFGPGTRLTVT.

This clonotype was recorded at least ten times. The chain employs TRBV4-2 and TRBJ1-1; D unclear. V was pared by 4 bases and J by 7 bases, with 13 bases between. The V gene's germline CDR1 is LGHNA and CDR2 YNFKEQ. The CDR3 totals 13 residues. The CDR3 here is CASSRGSSDEAFF. CDR3 DNA: TGTGCCAGCAGCCGCGGGAGCTCGGATGAAGCTTTCTTT.

This clonotype was recorded many times. The V gene is TRBV28, the J gene TRBJ2-3, with TRBD2 identical over 12 bases. Germline loops: CDR1 MDHEN, CDR2 SYDVKM. The CDR3 consists of 17 residues. Trimming removed 3 bases from V and 5 bases from J; junction bases left unmatched: 9. The CDR3, as DNA: TGTGCCAGCAGTTTGTTACGGACTAGCGGGAAGGAAGATACGCAGTATTTT. Its protein is CASSLLRTSGKEDTQYF.

J is TRBJ1-1 and V is TRBV12-3 or TRBV12-4; TRBD1 is a possible D gene (5 bases). The CDR3 is 14 amino acids. V was trimmed by 3 bases and J by 9 bases, leaving 17 bases between them. CDR3 DNA: TGTGCCAGCAGTTTTTCTCAGGTCCGGGGCCAAGCTTTCTTT. It translates to CASSFSQVRGQAFF.

This chain joins TRBV25-1 and TRBJ2-7; tentatively, D is TRBD1 (5 bases). This CDR3 spans 13 amino acids. Germline V gene sequence: CDR1 MGHDK, CDR2 SYGVNS. Trimming stripped 1 base from V and 4 bases from J, with 8 bases between. In DNA, the CDR3 is TGTGCCAGCAGTGAATCAGGGCGGTACGAGCAGTACTTC. Translation gives CASSESGRYEQYF.

This clonotype was counted ten times or more. V and J are TRBV28 and TRBJ1-5, with D unclear. The CDR3 has 13 residues. V lost 2 bases to trimming and J lost 6 bases, with 8 bases between them. CDR1 and CDR2 from the germline V gene are MDHEN and SYDVKM. CDR3 nucleotides: TGTGCCAGCAGTTTAAGTGGAGGTCAGCCCCAGCATTTT. Translation gives CASSLSGGQPQHF.

The table lists this clonotype with many counts. The chain uses TRBV6-5 and TRBJ2-5; 9 bases fit TRBD2. The CDR3 runs to 15 residues. With 5 bases clipped from V and 3 bases from J, the junction kept 7 bases outside the gene matches. The germline V gene has CDR1 MNHEY and CDR2 SVGAGI. Here the CDR3 DNA reads TGTGCCAGCAGTCCCGGGACTAGCATTAAAGAGACCCAGTACTTC. It specifies CASSPGTSIKETQYF.

This clonotype was recorded many times. This chain uses TRBV6-1 with TRBJ2-4; D could derive from TRBD1 or TRBD2 (5 bases each). CDR3 length equals 14 residues. Germline CDR1 and CDR2: MNHNS and SASEGT. Trimming stripped 5 bases from V and 5 bases from J, with 13 bases between. The CDR3 DNA sequence: TGTGCCAGCAGTCCTGGCCGGGGCCAAAACATTCAGTACTTC. This gives the protein CASSPGRGQNIQYF.

V and J are TRBV7-2 and TRBJ2-5; maybe TRBD2 (5 bases). This CDR3 comprises 15 residues. Trimming pared 0 bases from V and 7 bases from J, leaving 15 bases between. Germline V gene sequence: CDR1 SGHTA, CDR2 FQGNSA. CDR3 loop: CASSLAPSSSGTQYF. The CDR3 nucleotides are TGTGCCAGCAGCTTAGCTCCTAGCTCCTCGGGGACCCAGTACTTC.

In its sample, this clonotype was seen many times. The chain carries TRBV28 and TRBJ1-1, with D possibly matching TRBD1 (5 bases). V lost 3 bases and J 2 bases, leaving 16 bases between the germline ends. This CDR3 region has 16 residues. Germline-derived CDR1 and CDR2 are MDHEN and SYDVKM. The CDR3 DNA is TGTGCCAGCAGTTTTGGGCTTGGGGGAGTAAACACTGAAGCTTTCTTT. Translation: CASSFGLGGVNTEAFF.

This clonotype was seen at least ten times. J is TRBJ1-1 and V is TRBV6-5; 8 bases align to TRBD1. CDR3 length equals 12 residues. Germline-derived CDR1 and CDR2 are MNHEY and SVGAGI. J was trimmed by 6 bases and V by 8 bases; bases with no gene match: 5. The CDR3 sequence is CASLGQGAEAFF. The CDR3 nucleotides are TGTGCCAGCTTAGGACAGGGCGCTGAAGCTTTCTTT.

This clonotype was counted at least ten times. The V call is TRBV7-9, the J call TRBJ2-5, with no clear D. The germline V gene has CDR1 SEHNR and CDR2 FQNEAQ (reference sequence). The CDR3 is 15 amino acids. V was pared by 5 bases and J by 1 base, with 14 bases between. This CDR3 reads CASSPKRRFQETQYF. Here the CDR3 DNA reads TGTGCCAGCAGCCCAAAAAGGCGTTTCCAAGAGACCCAGTACTTC.

This clonotype was recorded at least ten times. V and J are TRBV30 and TRBJ2-5; D tentatively reads TRBD1 or TRBD2 (5 bases each). V lost 1 base and J 1 base, leaving 10 bases between the germline ends. Looked up from germline, CDR1 is GTSNPN and CDR2 is SVGIG (reference sequence). This CDR3 contains 14 residues. CDR3 sequence: CAWSALGVQETQYF. In nucleotides, the CDR3 is TGTGCCTGGAGTGCACTAGGGGTCCAAGAGACCCAGTACTTC.

This clonotype was recorded at least ten times. The chain recombines TRBV28 with TRBJ1-2; no reliable D call. Germline CDR1 and CDR2: MDHEN and SYDVKM. V gave up 6 bases and J gave up 3 bases, with 20 bases separating them. The CDR3 sequence is 16 residues long. The CDR3 loop is CASSPPGLVGYYGYTF. The CDR3 bases are TGTGCCAGCAGCCCGCCCGGCCTTGTCGGTTACTATGGCTACACCTTC.

This clonotype was seen repeatedly, ten times or more. The chain couples TRBV28 to TRBJ2-7; a weak D match, TRBD2 (5 bases). Trimming cost V 2 bases and J 1 base, with 9 bases left between them. Germline CDR1 reads MDHEN; CDR2 reads SYDVKM. CDR3 length equals 14 residues. Here the CDR3 reads CASSLRTLSYEQYF. The CDR3 DNA reads as TGTGCCAGCAGTTTAAGGACTCTTTCCTACGAGCAGTACTTC.

This clonotype was found a few times. CDR3 coding DNA: TGTGCCAGTAGTGTACAGGGTGGAGGAACTGAAGCTTTCTTT. Amino acid sequence: CASSVQGGGTEAFF. This sequence joins TRBV19 and TRBJ1-1; maybe TRBD1 (6 bases). This CDR3 has 14 residues. Germline V lookup: CDR1 LNHDA, CDR2 SQIVND (reference sequence). V lost 5 bases and J lost 5, with 15 bases in between.

This clonotype has ten or more counts. The junction and the germline gene differ at one end; a read error may be behind it. The rearrangement joins TRBV5-1 to TRBJ1-5, with 7 positions matching TRBD1. From germline, CDR1 is SGHRS and CDR2 YFSETQ. This CDR3 has 15 amino acids. CDR3 sequence (DNA): TGCGCCAGCAGATTGGGGGACAGTAGCAATCAGCCCCAGCATTTT. Translating gives CASRLGDSSNQPQHF.